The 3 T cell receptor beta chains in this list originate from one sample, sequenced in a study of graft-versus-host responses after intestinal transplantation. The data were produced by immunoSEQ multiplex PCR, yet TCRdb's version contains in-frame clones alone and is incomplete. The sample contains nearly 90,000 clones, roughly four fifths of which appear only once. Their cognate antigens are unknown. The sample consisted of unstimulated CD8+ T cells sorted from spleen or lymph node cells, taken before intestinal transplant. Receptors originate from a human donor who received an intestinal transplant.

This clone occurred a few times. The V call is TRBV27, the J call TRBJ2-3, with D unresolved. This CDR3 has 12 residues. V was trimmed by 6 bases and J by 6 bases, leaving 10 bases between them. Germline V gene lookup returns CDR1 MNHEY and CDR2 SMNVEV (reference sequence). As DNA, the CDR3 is TGTGCCAGCAGCCCACGAGCGGATACGCAGTATTTT. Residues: CASSPRADTQYF.

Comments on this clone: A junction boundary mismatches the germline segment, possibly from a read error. In DNA form, the CDR3 reads TGTGCCAGCACTTACCACAGGGGGTTGAACACTGAAGCTTTCTTT. Translation gives CASTYHRGLNTEAFF. The genes are TRBV6-6 and TRBJ1-1; 8 bases are shared with TRBD1. CDR1 and CDR2 from the germline V gene are MNHNY and SVGAGI (reference sequence). The CDR3 sequence is 15 residues long.

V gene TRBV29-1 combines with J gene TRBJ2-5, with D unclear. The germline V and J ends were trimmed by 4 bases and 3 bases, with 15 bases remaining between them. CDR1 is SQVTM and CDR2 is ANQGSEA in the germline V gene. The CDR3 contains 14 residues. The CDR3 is CSVGSRAYEETQYF. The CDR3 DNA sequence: TGCAGCGTTGGGTCAAGGGCCTATGAAGAGACCCAGTACTTC. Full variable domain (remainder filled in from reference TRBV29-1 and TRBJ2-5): SAVISQKPSRDICQRGTSLTIQCQVDSQVTMMFWYRQQPGQSLTLIATANQGSEATYESGFVIDKFPISRPNLTFSTLTVSNMSPEDSSIYLCSVGSRAYEETQYFGPGTRLLVL.